Each of the 24 T cell receptor beta chains below was sequenced from the same sample in a study of blood T cell repertoires in COVID-19. Sequencing was performed with immunoSEQ multiplex PCR; in TCRdb, only in-frame clones are kept and a portion is missing. The sample consists of roughly 170,000 clones, approximately 85% of them appearing once. The material sequenced was peripheral blood. Receptors originate from a woman in her forties or fifties with COVID-19, enrolled during active disease.

The V call is TRBV19, the J call TRBJ1-1; TRBD1 matches at 7 bases. The J segment lost 1 base and the V segment lost 4 bases, leaving 3 bases of the junction unmatched. There are 14 residues in the CDR3. Germline-derived CDR1 and CDR2 are LNHDA and SQIVND (reference sequence). CDR3 sequence reads: CASSRGTENTEAFF. CDR3 nucleotide sequence: TGTGCCAGTAGTAGGGGGACAGAGAACACTGAAGCTTTCTTT.

J is TRBJ1-5 and V is TRBV3-1 (or the pseudogene TRBV3-2), with a tentative D call TRBD1 (6 bases). The CDR3 extends over 13 amino acids. With 4 bases removed from V and 4 bases from J, the gap between germline ends came to 8 bases. CDR1 LGHDT and CDR2 YNNKEL come from the germline V gene (reference sequence). The CDR3 region has the DNA TGTGCCAGCAGCCTTCAGGGGAATCAGCCCCAGCATTTT. It encodes CASSLQGNQPQHF.

This clone is a singleton in its sample. The chain uses TRBV7-9 and TRBJ2-7; D is possibly TRBD2 (6 bases). The CDR3 extends over 15 amino acids. The germline V gene has CDR1 SEHNR and CDR2 FQNEAQ (reference sequence). The V gene lost 5 bases and the J gene lost 5 bases, with 19 bases spanning the gap. The CDR3 DNA is TGTGCCAGCAGCCCTGGGTGGGGCGGGGACCACGAGCAGTACTTC. It yields the protein CASSPGWGGDHEQYF.

This clone was found once. The rearrangement links TRBV7-9 to TRBJ2-1; the match to TRBD2 covers 11 bases. V was pared by 5 bases and J by 7 bases, with 10 bases of the junction left unmatched. CDR3 size: 16 residues. Germline V lookup: CDR1 SEHNR, CDR2 FQNEAQ (reference sequence). The chain's CDR3 is CASSPSSGGPGNEQFF. The CDR3 nucleotides read TGTGCCAGCAGCCCTTCTAGCGGGGGGCCCGGAAATGAGCAGTTCTTC.

The chain recombines TRBV6-5 with TRBJ1-2; 7 bases map to TRBD1. There are 15 residues in the CDR3. Germline CDR1 MNHEY, CDR2 SVGAGI. With V trimmed by 6 bases and J by 4 bases, 11 bases remained unmatched. The CDR3 reads CASRPGQIFFYGYTF. Written as DNA, the CDR3 is TGTGCCAGCAGGCCGGGACAGATTTTTTTCTATGGCTACACCTTC.

The rearrangement joins TRBV3-1 (or the pseudogene TRBV3-2) to TRBJ1-4; D might be TRBD1 (6 bases). V dropped 5 bases and J dropped 5 bases, with 12 bases sitting between them. The CDR3 spans 14 residues. Germline V gene lookup returns CDR1 LGHDT and CDR2 YNNKEL (reference sequence). The chain's CDR3 is CASSVRDTNEKLFF. For the CDR3, the DNA is TGTGCCAGCAGCGTCCGGGACACGAATGAAAAACTGTTTTTT.

This sequence joins TRBV30 and TRBJ2-1, with 15 bases fitting TRBD2. The CDR3 has 15 amino acids. Unmatched junction bases numbered 5, after V lost 4 bases and J lost 7 bases. Looked up from germline, CDR1 is GTSNPN and CDR2 is SVGIG (reference sequence). The CDR3 nucleotides are TGTGCCTGGACCCCGGGGACTAGCGGGGGGAATGAGCAGTTCTTC. Protein: CAWTPGTSGGNEQFF. Using reference TRBV30 and TRBJ2-1 for the parts outside the CDR3, the full variable domain is SQTIHQWPATLVQPVGSPLSLECTVEGTSNPNLYWYRQAAGRGLQLLFYSVGIGQISSEVPQNLSASRPQDRQFILSSKKLLLSDSGFYLCAWTPGTSGGNEQFFGPGTRLTVL.

This rearrangement joins TRBV25-1 to TRBJ2-7; D call uncertain. Deletions cut 4 bases from V and 4 bases from J, with 8 bases between. Germline V CDR1 and CDR2: MGHDK, SYGVNS. CDR3 length equals 12 residues. CDR3 amino acids: CASSVERYEQYF. CDR3 coding DNA: TGTGCCAGCAGTGTTGAACGGTACGAGCAGTACTTC.

In its sample, this clone was seen a few times. The chain recombines TRBV6-5 with TRBJ2-5, with a weak D call TRBD2 (5 bases). V was shortened by 6 bases and J by 5 bases, with 13 bases between the two germline ends. Per germline, CDR1 MNHEY and CDR2 SVGAGI. The CDR3 consists of 13 residues. CDR3 bases: TGTGCCAGCAGACTTGGAGGATGGGAGACCCAGTACTTC. The encoded protein is CASRLGGWETQYF.

The chain joins TRBV5-4 to TRBJ2-7, with D maybe TRBD1 (6 bases). In germline, CDR1 is SGHNT, CDR2 YYREEE (reference sequence). The CDR3 is 13 residues long. Trimming left V 8 bases short and J 2 bases short, with 14 bases between. As DNA, the CDR3 is TGTGCCAGTAACCGGGACACCGCCTACGAGCAGTACTTC. Translated: CASNRDTAYEQYF. The full variable domain, its missing parts supplied by reference TRBV5-4 and TRBJ2-7, is ETGVTQSPTHLIKTRGQQVTLRCSSQSGHNTVSWYQQALGQGPQFIFQYYREEENGRGNFPPRFSGLQFPNYSSELNVNALELDDSALYLCASNRDTAYEQYFGPGTRLTVT.

This clone qualifies as medium-sized. The genes are TRBV7-9 and TRBJ2-5; perhaps TRBD2 as D (7 bases). The V and J ends lost 1 base and 6 bases respectively, with 12 bases between them. CDR3 size: 14 residues. CDR1 and CDR2 (germline): SEHNR, FQNEAQ (reference sequence). This CDR3 is CASSLVGGEKTQYF. CDR3 in DNA: TGTGCCAGCAGCTTAGTAGGGGGGGAAAAGACCCAGTACTTC.

The chain combines TRBV18 with TRBJ2-7; TRBD1 matches 8 bases. Germline V gives CDR1 KGHSH, CDR2 LQKENI. Germline trimming cut 6 bases from V and 2 bases from J; bases unmatched to any gene: 15. The CDR3 length is 17 residues. Written as DNA, the CDR3 is TGTGCCAGCTCCGATCAGGGGGCGGTCAGCCGGGCCTACGAGCAGTACTTC. This sequence encodes CASSDQGAVSRAYEQYF. Variable domain in full (rest from reference TRBV18 and TRBJ2-7): NAGVMQNPRHLVRRRGQEARLRCSPMKGHSHVYWYRQLPEEGLKFMVYLQKENIIDESGMPKERFSAEFPKEGPSILRIQQVVRGDSAAYFCASSDQGAVSRAYEQYFGPGTRLTVT.

The chain links TRBV2 to TRBJ2-7; TRBD1 is a possible D gene (5 bases). The V end was cut by 6 bases, the J end by 4 bases, with 10 bases between. The CDR3 has 12 amino acids. Germline CDR1 is SNHLY and CDR2 is FYNNEI. The CDR3 nucleotides are TGTGCCAGCAGGGGCAGGGCTTACGAGCAGTACTTC. Residues: CASRGRAYEQYF.

This chain joins TRBV18 and TRBJ1-3; D gene unclear. The CDR3 is 14 residues long. CDR1 is KGHSH, CDR2 LQKENI, per germline. V gave up 3 bases and J gave up 3 bases, with 9 bases separating them. DNA for the CDR3: TGTGCCAGCTCACCCGGAGTTGGTGGAAACACCATATATTTT. Translation gives CASSPGVGGNTIYF.

This clone occurred once. V gene TRBV11-2 combines with J gene TRBJ2-1; TRBD1 might be the D (5 bases). Germline loops: CDR1 SGHAT, CDR2 FQNNGV. The CDR3 covers 14 residues. Trimming took 4 bases from V and 6 from J, leaving 13 bases between them. The CDR3 protein is CASSSGQGINEQFF. Written as DNA, the CDR3 is TGTGCCAGCAGCTCAGGCCAGGGAATCAATGAGCAGTTCTTC.

V usage is TRBV6-5 and J usage is TRBJ2-2; TRBD2 aligns across 8 bases. CDR3 length: 16 amino acids. Germline V gives CDR1 MNHEY, CDR2 SVGAGI. J lost 1 base, V lost 4 bases, and 5 bases had no gene match. The CDR3 region is CASSLFGGVNTGELFF. CDR3 bases: TGTGCCAGCAGTTTGTTCGGGGGGGTGAACACCGGGGAGCTGTTTTTT.

This rearrangement joins TRBV7-2 to TRBJ1-2, with D possibly matching TRBD1 (5 bases). The CDR3 has 14 amino acids. V was shortened by 1 base and J by 6 bases, with 12 bases between the two germline ends. CDR1 is SGHTA, CDR2 FQGNSA, per germline. The CDR3: CASSLDFGGDGYTF. DNA for the CDR3: TGTGCCAGCAGCTTAGATTTTGGGGGGGATGGCTACACCTTC.

V usage is TRBV7-6 and J usage is TRBJ2-5; 11 nucleotides agree with TRBD2. The CDR3 extends over 17 amino acids. J was trimmed by 2 bases and V by 1 base; bases with no gene match: 6. Germline V gives CDR1 SGHVS, CDR2 FNYEAQ. CDR3 bases: TGTGCCAGCAGCTTAGGACTAGCGGGGAACTTACAAGAGACCCAGTACTTC. This translates into CASSLGLAGNLQETQYF.

The rearrangement uses TRBV29-1 and TRBJ2-1, with 8 bases aligning to TRBD1. Germline CDR1 and CDR2: SQVTM and ANQGSEA. This CDR3 has 15 amino acids. J was trimmed by 7 bases and V by 0 bases; bases with no gene match: 8. CDR3 protein: CSVEDPRGLGNEQFF. The CDR3, as DNA: TGCAGCGTTGAAGATCCCAGGGGGCTGGGAAATGAGCAGTTCTTC.

The table lists this clone with a count of one. In DNA form, the CDR3 reads TGTGCCAGCAGCTCCGCGGTCAGGGGACGGCAAGAGACCCAGTACTTC. Encoded protein: CASSSAVRGRQETQYF. The V and J genes are TRBV7-3 and TRBJ2-5, with D tentatively TRBD1 (6 bases). This CDR3 contains 16 residues. Trimming stripped 4 bases from V and 2 bases from J, with 17 bases between. Germline lookup yields CDR1 SGHTA and CDR2 FQGTGA.

This sequence joins TRBV5-1 and TRBJ2-7; the match to TRBD1 covers 9 bases. The V gene's germline CDR1 is SGHRS and CDR2 YFSETQ. The CDR3 spans 15 residues. After removal of 0 bases from V and 3 bases from J, the junction contained 4 bases not matched to a gene. The CDR3 sequence is CASSLVGTGYYEQYF. As DNA, the CDR3 is TGCGCCAGCAGCTTGGTTGGGACAGGGTACTACGAGCAGTACTTC.

The rearrangement joins TRBV5-1 to TRBJ2-2, with 9 bases matching TRBD1. Looked up from germline, CDR1 is SGHRS and CDR2 is YFSETQ. With V trimmed by 4 bases and J by 4 bases, 8 bases remained unmatched. This CDR3 is built from 16 residues. DNA for the CDR3: TGCGCCAGCAGCACCCTGGGACAGGGCGTCACCGGGGAGCTGTTTTTT. This encodes CASSTLGQGVTGELFF.

A word on this clone: Additional DNA sequences in this sample encode the identical CDR3. The chain carries TRBV9 and TRBJ2-7; weak D call: TRBD1 (6 bases). The CDR3 sequence is 13 residues long. CDR1 and CDR2 from the germline V gene are SGDLS and YYNGEE. V gave up 1 base and J gave up 6 bases, with 11 bases separating them. CDR3: CASSVRGFGEQYF. The CDR3 DNA is TGTGCCAGCAGCGTAAGGGGGTTCGGCGAGCAGTACTTC.

The chain is built from TRBV5-1 and TRBJ1-6, with a possible D match to TRBD1 (6 bases). The V end was cut by 0 bases, the J end by 5 bases, with 9 bases between. CDR1 is SGHRS, CDR2 YFSETQ, per germline. CDR3 length equals 15 residues. The CDR3 spells CASSLEGVDNSPLHF. Written as DNA, the CDR3 is TGCGCCAGCAGCTTGGAGGGGGTGGATAATTCACCCCTCCACTTT.